This T cell receptor (beta chain) originates from a study of human T cells and chemical hapten exposure. Study information: Yields of TCR per sample differed, chiefly owing to small differences in pooled library volume.

This clonotype is judged medium-sized. Indicated time point: pre-sensitization, week 0. Treatment described: therapeutic diphenylcyclopropenone sensitization with weekly scalp DPC. Participating donors were patients with alopecia, aged 18 to 70 years, considered appropriate candidates for DPC. TCRdb processed the RACE reads anew with MiXCR; each CDR3 protein has one entry. The data contain tens of thousands of distinct CDR3 sequences, around 12% of them singletons. V lost 8 bases and J 2 bases, leaving 19 bases between the germline ends. The length of the CDR3 is 16 residues. Germline V gene sequence: CDR1 MNHEY, CDR2 SVGEGT.

This material consisted of whole blood, taken in connection with sensitization to the hapten diphenylcyclopropenone (DPC). The receptor was derived from a woman younger than 45 with alopecia areata. Some clones in this sample may be carry-over from other donors' samples. The rearrangement uses TRBV6-2 or TRBV6-3 and TRBJ2-1; D is uncertain. This CDR3 is CASRRLPVVAYNEQFF. DNA of the CDR3: TGTGCCAGCCGGAGATTGCCGGTAGTAGCCTACAATGAGCAGTTCTTC.